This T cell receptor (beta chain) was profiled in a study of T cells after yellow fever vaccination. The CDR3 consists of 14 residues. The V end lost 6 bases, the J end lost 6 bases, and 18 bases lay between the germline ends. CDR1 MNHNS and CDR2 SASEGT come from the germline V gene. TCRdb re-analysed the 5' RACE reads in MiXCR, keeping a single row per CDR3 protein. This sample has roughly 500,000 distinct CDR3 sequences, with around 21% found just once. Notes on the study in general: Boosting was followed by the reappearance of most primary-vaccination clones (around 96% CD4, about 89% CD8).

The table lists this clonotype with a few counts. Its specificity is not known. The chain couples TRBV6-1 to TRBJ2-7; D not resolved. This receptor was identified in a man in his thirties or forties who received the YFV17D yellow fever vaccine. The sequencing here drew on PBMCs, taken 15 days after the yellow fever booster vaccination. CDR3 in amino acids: CASRSPGSAAEQYF. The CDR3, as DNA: TGTGCCAGCAGATCCCCGGGCAGTGCGGCCGAGCAGTACTTC.